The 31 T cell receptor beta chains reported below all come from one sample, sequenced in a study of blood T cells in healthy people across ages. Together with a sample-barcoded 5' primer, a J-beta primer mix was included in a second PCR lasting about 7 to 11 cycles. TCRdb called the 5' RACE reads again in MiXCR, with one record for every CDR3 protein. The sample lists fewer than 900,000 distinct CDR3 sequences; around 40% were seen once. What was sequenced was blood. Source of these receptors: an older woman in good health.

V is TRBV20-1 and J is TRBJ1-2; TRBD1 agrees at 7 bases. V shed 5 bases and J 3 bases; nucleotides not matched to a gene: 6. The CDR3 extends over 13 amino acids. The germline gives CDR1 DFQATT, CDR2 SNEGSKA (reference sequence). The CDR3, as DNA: TGCAGTGCTTCTCAGGGGGGTGACTATGGCTACACCTTC. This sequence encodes CSASQGGDYGYTF.

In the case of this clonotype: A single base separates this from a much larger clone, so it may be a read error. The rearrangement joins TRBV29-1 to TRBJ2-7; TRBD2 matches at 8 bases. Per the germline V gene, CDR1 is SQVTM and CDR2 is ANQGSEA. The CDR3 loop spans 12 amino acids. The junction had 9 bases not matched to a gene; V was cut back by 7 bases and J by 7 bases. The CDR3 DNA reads TGCAGCGGACTAGCGATTATAGATGAGCAGTACTTC. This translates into CSGLAIIDEQYF.

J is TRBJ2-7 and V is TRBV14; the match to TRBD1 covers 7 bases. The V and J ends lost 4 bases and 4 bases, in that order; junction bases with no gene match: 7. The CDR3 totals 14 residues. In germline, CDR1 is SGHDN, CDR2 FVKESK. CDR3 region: CASSPGTVNYEQYF. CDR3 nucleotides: TGTGCCAGCAGCCCCGGGACAGTGAATTACGAGCAGTACTTC.

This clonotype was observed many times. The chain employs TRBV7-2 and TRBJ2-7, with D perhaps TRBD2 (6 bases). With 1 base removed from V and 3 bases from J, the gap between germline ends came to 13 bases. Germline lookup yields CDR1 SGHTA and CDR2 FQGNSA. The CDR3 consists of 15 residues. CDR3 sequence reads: CASSLGPSAGYEQYF. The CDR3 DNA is TGTGCCAGCAGCTTAGGCCCTAGCGCGGGCTACGAGCAGTACTTC.

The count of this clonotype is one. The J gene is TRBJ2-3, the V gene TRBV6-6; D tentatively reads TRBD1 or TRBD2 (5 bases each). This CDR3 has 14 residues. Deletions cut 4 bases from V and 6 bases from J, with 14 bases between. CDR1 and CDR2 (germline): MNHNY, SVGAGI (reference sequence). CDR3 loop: CASSSGTSFDTQYF. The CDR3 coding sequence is TGTGCCAGCAGTTCCGGGACCTCTTTCGATACGCAGTATTTT.

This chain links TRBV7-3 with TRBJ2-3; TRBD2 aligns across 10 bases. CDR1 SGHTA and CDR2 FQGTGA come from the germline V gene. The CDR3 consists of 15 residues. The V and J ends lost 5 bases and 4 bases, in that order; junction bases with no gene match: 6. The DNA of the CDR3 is TGTGCCAGCAGCCTACTAGCGGGGCTGTCAGATACGCAGTATTTT. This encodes CASSLLAGLSDTQYF.

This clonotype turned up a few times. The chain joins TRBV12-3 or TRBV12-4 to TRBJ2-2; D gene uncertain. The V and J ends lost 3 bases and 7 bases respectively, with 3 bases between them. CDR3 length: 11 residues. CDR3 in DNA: TGTGCCAGCAGTTTCATCGGGGAGCTGTTTTTT. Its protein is CASSFIGELFF.

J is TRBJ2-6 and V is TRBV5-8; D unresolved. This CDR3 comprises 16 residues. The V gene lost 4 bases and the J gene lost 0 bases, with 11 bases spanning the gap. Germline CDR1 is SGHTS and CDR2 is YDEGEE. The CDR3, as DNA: TGTGCCAGCAGCCCCCGTTCGACCTCTGGGGCCAACGTCCTGACTTTC. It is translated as CASSPRSTSGANVLTF.

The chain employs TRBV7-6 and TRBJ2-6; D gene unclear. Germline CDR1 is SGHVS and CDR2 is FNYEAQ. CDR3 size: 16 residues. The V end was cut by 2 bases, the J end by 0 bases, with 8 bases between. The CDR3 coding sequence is TGTGCCAGCAGCTTAAATCCCTCCTCTGGGGCCAACGTCCTGACTTTC. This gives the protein CASSLNPSSGANVLTF.

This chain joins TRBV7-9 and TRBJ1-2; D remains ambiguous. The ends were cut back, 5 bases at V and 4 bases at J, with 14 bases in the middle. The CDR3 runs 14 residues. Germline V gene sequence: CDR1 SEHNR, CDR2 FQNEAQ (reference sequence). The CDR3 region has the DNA TGTGCCAGCAGCCAACGGGCGGGGATCTATGGCTACACCTTC. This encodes CASSQRAGIYGYTF.

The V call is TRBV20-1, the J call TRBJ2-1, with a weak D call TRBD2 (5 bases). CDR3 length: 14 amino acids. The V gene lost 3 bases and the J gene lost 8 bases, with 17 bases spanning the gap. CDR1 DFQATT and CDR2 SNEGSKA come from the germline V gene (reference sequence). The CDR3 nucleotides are TGCAGTGCTAGTGAAGGGCGAGGGATATATGAGCAGTTCTTC. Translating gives CSASEGRGIYEQFF.

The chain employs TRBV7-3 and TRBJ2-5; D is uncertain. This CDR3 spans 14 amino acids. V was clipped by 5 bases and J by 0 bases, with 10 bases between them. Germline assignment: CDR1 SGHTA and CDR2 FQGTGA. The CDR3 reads CASSVSLYQETQYF. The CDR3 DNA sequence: TGTGCCAGCAGCGTAAGTCTGTACCAAGAGACCCAGTACTTC. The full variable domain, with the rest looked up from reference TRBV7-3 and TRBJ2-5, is GAGVSQTPSNKVTEKGKYVELRCDPISGHTALYWYRQSLGQGPEFLIYFQGTGAADDSGLPNDRFFAVRPEGSVSTLKIQRTERGDSAVYLCASSVSLYQETQYFGPGTRLLVL.

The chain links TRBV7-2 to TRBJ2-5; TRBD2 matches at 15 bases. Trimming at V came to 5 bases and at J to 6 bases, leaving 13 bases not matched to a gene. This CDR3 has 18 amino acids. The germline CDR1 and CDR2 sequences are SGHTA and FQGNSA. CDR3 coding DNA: TGTGCCAGCAGCCCGGGGACTAGCGGGAGGAAGATTGTAAAGACCCAGTACTTC. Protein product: CASSPGTSGRKIVKTQYF.

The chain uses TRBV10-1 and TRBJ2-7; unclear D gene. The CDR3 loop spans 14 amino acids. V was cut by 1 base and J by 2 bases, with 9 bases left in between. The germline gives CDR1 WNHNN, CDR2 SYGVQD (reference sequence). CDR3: CASSEYGRAYEQYF. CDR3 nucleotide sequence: TGCGCCAGCAGTGAGTACGGCAGAGCCTACGAGCAGTACTTC.

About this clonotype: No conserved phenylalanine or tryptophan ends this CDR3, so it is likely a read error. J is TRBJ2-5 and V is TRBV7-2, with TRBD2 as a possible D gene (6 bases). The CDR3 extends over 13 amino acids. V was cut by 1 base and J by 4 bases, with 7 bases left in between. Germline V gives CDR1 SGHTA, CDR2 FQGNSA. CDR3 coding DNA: TGTGCCAGCAGCTTAGGGACTATAGAGACCCAGTACGTC. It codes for CASSLGTIETQYV.

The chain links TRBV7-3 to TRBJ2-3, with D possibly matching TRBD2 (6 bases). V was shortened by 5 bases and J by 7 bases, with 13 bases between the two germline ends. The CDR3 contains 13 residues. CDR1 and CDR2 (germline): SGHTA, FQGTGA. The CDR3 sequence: CASSPTRGNTQYF. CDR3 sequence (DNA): TGTGCCAGCAGCCCCACACGGGGGAATACGCAGTATTTT. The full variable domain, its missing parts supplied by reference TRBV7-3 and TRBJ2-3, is GAGVSQTPSNKVTEKGKYVELRCDPISGHTALYWYRQSLGQGPEFLIYFQGTGAADDSGLPNDRFFAVRPEGSVSTLKIQRTERGDSAVYLCASSPTRGNTQYFGPGTRLTVL.

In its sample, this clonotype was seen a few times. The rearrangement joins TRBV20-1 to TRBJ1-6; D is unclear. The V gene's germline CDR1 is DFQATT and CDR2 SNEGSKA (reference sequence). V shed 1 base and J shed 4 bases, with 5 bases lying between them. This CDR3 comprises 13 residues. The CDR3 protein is CSARVRYNSPLHF. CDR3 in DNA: TGCAGTGCTAGAGTCAGATATAATTCACCCCTCCACTTT.

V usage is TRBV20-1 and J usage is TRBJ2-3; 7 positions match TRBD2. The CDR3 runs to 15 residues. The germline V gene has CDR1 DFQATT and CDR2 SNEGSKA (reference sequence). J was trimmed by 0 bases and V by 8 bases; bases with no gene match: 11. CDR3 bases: TGCAGTTCACCTCAAGGTAGCGGGAGCACAGATACGCAGTATTTT. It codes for CSSPQGSGSTDTQYF.

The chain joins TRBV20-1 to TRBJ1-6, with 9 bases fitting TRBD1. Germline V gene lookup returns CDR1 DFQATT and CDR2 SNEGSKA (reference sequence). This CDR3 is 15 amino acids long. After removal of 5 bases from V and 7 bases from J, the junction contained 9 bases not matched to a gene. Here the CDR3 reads CSAGTGSIGNSPLHF. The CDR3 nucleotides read TGCAGTGCTGGGACAGGGTCTATCGGGAATTCACCCCTCCACTTT.

CDR3 residues: CASFTGGNEQFF. The CDR3 bases are TGTGCCAGCTTCACCGGAGGGAATGAGCAGTTCTTC. The chain recombines TRBV27 with TRBJ2-1; possible D gene TRBD2, 6 bases. Trimming removed 8 bases at V and 7 bases at J, with 12 bases between. The CDR3 has 12 residues. Germline assignment: CDR1 MNHEY and CDR2 SMNVEV (reference sequence).

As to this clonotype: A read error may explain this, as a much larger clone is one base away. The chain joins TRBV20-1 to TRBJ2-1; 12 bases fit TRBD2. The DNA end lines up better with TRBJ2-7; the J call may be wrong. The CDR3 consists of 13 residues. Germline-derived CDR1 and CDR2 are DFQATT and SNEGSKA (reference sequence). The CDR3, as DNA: TGCAGTGCTACTAGCGGGGGGGTCAATGAGCAGTACTTC. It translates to CSATSGGVNEQYF.

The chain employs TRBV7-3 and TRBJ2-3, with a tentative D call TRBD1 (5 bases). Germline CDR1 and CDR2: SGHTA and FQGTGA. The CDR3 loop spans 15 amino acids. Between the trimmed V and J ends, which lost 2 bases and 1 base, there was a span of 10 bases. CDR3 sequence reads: CASSLVPGRTDTQYF. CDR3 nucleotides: TGTGCCAGCAGCTTAGTCCCAGGGCGCACAGATACGCAGTATTTT.

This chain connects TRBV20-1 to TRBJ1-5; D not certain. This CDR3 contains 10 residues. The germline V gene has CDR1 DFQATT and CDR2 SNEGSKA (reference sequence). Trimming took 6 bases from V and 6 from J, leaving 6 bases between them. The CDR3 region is CSAVGQPQHF. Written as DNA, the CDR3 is TGCAGTGCCGTTGGTCAGCCCCAGCATTTT.

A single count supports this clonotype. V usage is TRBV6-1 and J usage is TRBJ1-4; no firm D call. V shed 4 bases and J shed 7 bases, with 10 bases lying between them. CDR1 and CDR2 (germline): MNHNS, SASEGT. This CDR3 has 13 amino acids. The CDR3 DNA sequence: TGTGCCAGCAGTGGCCGGGAGACTGAAAAACTGTTTTTT. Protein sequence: CASSGRETEKLFF.

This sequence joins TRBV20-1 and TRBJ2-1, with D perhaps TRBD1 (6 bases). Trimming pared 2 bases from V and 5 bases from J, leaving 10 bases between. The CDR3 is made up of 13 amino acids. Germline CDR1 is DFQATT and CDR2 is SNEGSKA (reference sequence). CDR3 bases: TGCAGTGCTAGACACAGGGTCGACAATGAGCAGTTCTTC. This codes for CSARHRVDNEQFF.

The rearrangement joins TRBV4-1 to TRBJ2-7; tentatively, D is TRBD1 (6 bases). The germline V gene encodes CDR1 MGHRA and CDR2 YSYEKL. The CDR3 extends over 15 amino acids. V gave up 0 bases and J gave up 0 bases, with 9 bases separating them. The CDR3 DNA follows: TGCGCCAGCAGCCAAGACCGGGACAACTCCTACGAGCAGTACTTC. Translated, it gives CASSQDRDNSYEQYF.

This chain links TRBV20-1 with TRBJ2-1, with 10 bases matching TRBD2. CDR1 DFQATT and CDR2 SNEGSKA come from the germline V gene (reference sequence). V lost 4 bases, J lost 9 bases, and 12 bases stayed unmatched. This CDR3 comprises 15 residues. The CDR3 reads CSATPSGGGRGEQFF. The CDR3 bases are TGCAGTGCTACGCCTAGCGGGGGAGGTAGGGGTGAGCAGTTCTTC.

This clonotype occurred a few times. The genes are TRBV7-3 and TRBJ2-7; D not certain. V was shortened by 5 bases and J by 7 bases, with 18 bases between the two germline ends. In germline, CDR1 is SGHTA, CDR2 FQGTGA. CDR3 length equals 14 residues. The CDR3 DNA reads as TGTGCCAGCAGCCTAGGCTTCGATAACAATGAGCAGTACTTC. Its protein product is CASSLGFDNNEQYF.

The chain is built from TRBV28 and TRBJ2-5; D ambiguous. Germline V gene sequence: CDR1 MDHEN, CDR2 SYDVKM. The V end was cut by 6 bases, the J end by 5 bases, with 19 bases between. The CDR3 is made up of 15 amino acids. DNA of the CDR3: TGTGCCAGCAGGGTTACCGGGCCGCTTAGGGAGACCCAGTACTTC. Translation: CASRVTGPLRETQYF.

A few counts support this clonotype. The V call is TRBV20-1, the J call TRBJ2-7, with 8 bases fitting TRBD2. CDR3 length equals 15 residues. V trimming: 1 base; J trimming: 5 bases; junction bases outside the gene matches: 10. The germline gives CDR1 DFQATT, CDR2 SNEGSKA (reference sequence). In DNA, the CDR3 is TGCAGTGCTAGAGGGACCCCGGGAGGGCCTGACGAGCAGTACTTC. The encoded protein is CSARGTPGGPDEQYF.

Written as DNA, the CDR3 is TGTGCCATCAGGATAACGGACAGCGGAAACTCCTACGAGCAGTACTTC. Amino acid sequence: CAIRITDSGNSYEQYF. V and J are TRBV10-3 and TRBJ2-7, with a tentative D call TRBD1 (6 bases). CDR1 is ENHRY, CDR2 SYGVKD, per germline. Trimming shortened V by 6 bases and J by 0 bases, and 18 bases separated the two germline ends. This CDR3 is 16 amino acids long.